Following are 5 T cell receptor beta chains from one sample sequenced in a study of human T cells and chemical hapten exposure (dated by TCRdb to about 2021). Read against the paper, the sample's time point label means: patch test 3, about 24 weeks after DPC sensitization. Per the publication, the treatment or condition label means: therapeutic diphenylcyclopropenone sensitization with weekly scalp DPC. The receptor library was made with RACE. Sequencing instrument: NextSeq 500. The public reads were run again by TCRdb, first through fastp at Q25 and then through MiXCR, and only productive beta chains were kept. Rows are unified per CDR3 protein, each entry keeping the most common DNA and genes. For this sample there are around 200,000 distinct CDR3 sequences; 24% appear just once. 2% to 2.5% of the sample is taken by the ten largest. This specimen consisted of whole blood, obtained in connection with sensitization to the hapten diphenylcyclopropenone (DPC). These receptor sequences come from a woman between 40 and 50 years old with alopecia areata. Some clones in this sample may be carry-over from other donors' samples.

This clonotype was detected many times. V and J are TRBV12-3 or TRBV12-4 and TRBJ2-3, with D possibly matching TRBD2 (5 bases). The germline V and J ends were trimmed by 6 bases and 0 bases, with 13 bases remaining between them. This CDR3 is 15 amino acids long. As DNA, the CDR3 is TGTGCCAGCAGGCCTCATCGGGGTAGCACAGATACGCAGTATTTT. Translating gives CASRPHRGSTDTQYF.

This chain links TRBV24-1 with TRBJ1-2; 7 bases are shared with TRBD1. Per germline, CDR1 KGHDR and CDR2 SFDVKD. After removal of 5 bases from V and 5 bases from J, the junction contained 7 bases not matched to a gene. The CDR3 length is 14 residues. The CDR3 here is CATSAGQDSYGYTF. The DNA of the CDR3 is TGTGCCACCAGTGCCGGACAGGATAGTTATGGCTACACCTTC.

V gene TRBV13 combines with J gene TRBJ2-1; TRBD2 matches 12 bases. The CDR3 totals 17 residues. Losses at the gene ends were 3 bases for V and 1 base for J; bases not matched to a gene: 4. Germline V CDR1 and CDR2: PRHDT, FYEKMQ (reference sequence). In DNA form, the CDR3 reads TGTGCCAGCAGCTTCCCGACTAGCGGGAGATCCTACAATGAGCAGTTCTTC. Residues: CASSFPTSGRSYNEQFF.

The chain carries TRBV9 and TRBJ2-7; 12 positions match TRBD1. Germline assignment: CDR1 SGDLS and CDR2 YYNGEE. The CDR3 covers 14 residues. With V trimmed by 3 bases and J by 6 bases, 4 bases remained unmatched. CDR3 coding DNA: TGTGCCAGCAGCGGGGGACAGGGGGCGAGCGAGCAGTACTTC. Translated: CASSGGQGASEQYF.

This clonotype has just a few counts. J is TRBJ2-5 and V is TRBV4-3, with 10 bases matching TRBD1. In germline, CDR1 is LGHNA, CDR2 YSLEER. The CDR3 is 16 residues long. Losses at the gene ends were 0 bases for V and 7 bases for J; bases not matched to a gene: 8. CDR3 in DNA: TGCGCCAGCAGCCAAGATATACGGACAGGGGGGGGGACCCAGTACTTC. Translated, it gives CASSQDIRTGGGTQYF.